Listed below are T cell receptor beta chains from one sample, sequenced in a study of cytomegalovirus exposure and HLA in healthy donors. The data were produced by immunoSEQ multiplex PCR, yet TCRdb's version contains in-frame clones alone and is incomplete. The sample lists 160,000 or so clones, around 74% occurring once. The sequenced sample was PBMCs. Source of these receptors: a woman aged 30 to 39 in good health and CMV-seronegative. CDR3s include the opening cysteine and the closing phenylalanine or tryptophan. A D gene is named only where the DNA matches it firmly. Not all rows give a size; the values are once, few, many and, for expanded clones, a class.

j_call d_call cdr3_length v_call clone_size cdr3_aa
TRBJ1-4 NA 14 TRBV28 NA CASSLSTESEKLFF
TRBJ2-7 NA 15 TRBV6-6 NA CASRNRGAHPGEQYF
TRBJ1-1 NA 15 TRBV9 NA CASSVEGQANTEAFF
TRBJ2-2 TRBD1 16 TRBV30 few CAWSDRGRANTGELFF
TRBJ2-7 NA 15 TRBV11-2 NA CASSLVSARPGEQYF
TRBJ1-1 TRBD1 15 TRBV19 NA CASKSPGGGNTEAFF
TRBJ2-3 NA 16 TRBV28 few CASRGPTGGGTDTQYF
TRBJ1-5 NA 15 TRBV2 once CASSAVGDSNQPQHF
TRBJ2-1 TRBD1 14 TRBV19 NA CASMGDSRYNEQFF
TRBJ1-2 NA 16 TRBV6-1 NA CASSEPAEGGRAGYTF
TRBJ1-3 NA 16 TRBV25-1 NA CASSETTIWSGRTIYF
TRBJ2-7 NA 16 TRBV29-1 NA CSVELNQGLRYREQYF
TRBJ2-2 TRBD2 15 TRBV5-4 many CASSTGRVRTGELFF
TRBJ1-5 TRBD1 15 TRBV5-6 NA CASSWGQGRNQPQHF
TRBJ1-2 NA 14 TRBV5-6 few CASNRGRGDYGYTF
TRBJ1-3 NA 15 TRBV2 NA CASSQEGGSGNTIYF
TRBJ2-1 NA 16 TRBV5-1 NA CASSLVGQGTYNEQFF
TRBJ1-6 NA 14 TRBV18 NA CASSVDGGNSPLHF
TRBJ1-1 NA 14 TRBV7-6 few CASSSLTGNTEAFF
TRBJ2-1 TRBD2 17 TRBV7-9 NA CASSLALAGGNRNEQFF
TRBJ1-5 TRBD1 14 TRBV5-1 NA CASSAQGGNQPQHF
TRBJ2-5 NA 14 TRBV7-6 NA CASSLAPRQETQYF
TRBJ1-1 NA 15 TRBV7-9 NA CASSLMGGQGTEAFF